This is a list of T cell receptor beta chains from one sample in a study of T cell responses to AZD1222 COVID-19 vaccine. Method: immunoSEQ multiplex PCR; TCRdb's copy keeps in-frame clones and lacks some. Counted here are over 120,000 clones, more than 85% occurring once; the ten biggest clones make up over 7.5%. The source material was peripheral blood, sampled on day 0 of AZD1222 vaccination. The receptors come from an adult in good health. Each CDR3 is given with its conserved first and last residue. The order of the fields is clone size, V gene, J gene, D gene, CDR3 length, CDR3 protein, CDR3 DNA. A D gene is named only where the DNA matches it firmly. Size values are once, few and many counts, or a class for expanded clones, and some rows have none.

clone_size: -; v_call: TRBV18; j_call: TRBJ2-7; d_call: -; cdr3_length: 13; cdr3_aa: CASSAGTTYEQYF; cdr3_nt: TGTGCCAGCTCAGCTGGGACAACCTACGAGCAGTACTTC
clone_size: -; v_call: TRBV4-1; j_call: TRBJ1-5; d_call: TRBD1; cdr3_length: 15; cdr3_aa: CASSPQGGGNQPQHF; cdr3_nt: TGCGCCAGCAGCCCTCAGGGGGGAGGCAATCAGCCCCAGCATTTT
clone_size: once; v_call: TRBV2; j_call: TRBJ2-7; d_call: TRBD1; cdr3_length: 12; cdr3_aa: CASETGGHEQYF; cdr3_nt: TGTGCCAGCGAGACAGGGGGACACGAGCAGTACTTC
clone_size: -; v_call: TRBV6-5; j_call: TRBJ2-5; d_call: -; cdr3_length: 14; cdr3_aa: CASTAERIKETQYF; cdr3_nt: TGTGCCAGCACAGCGGAGAGAATCAAAGAGACCCAGTACTTC
clone_size: -; v_call: TRBV6-1; j_call: TRBJ2-5; d_call: -; cdr3_length: 14; cdr3_aa: CASSESVGQETQYF; cdr3_nt: TGTGCCAGCAGTGAATCGGTGGGCCAAGAGACCCAGTACTTC
clone_size: -; v_call: TRBV12-3/TRBV12-4; j_call: TRBJ2-3; d_call: TRBD1; cdr3_length: 12; cdr3_aa: CASRDRVDTQYF; cdr3_nt: TGTGCCAGCAGAGACAGGGTAGATACGCAGTATTTT
clone_size: -; v_call: TRBV30; j_call: TRBJ1-2; d_call: -; cdr3_length: 13; cdr3_aa: CAWSGVQYHGYTF; cdr3_nt: TGTGCCTGGAGTGGTGTACAGTACCATGGCTACACCTTC
clone_size: -; v_call: TRBV19; j_call: TRBJ2-7; d_call: -; cdr3_length: 15; cdr3_aa: CASSIDTGDLYEQYF; cdr3_nt: TGTGCCAGTAGTATTGATACAGGAGACCTATACGAGCAGTACTTC
clone_size: -; v_call: TRBV6-6; j_call: TRBJ1-2; d_call: -; cdr3_length: 13; cdr3_aa: CASSYSADYGYTF; cdr3_nt: TGTGCCAGCAGTTACTCGGCGGACTATGGCTACACCTTC
clone_size: -; v_call: TRBV29-1; j_call: TRBJ1-2; d_call: -; cdr3_length: 13; cdr3_aa: CSVGSDGVVGYTF; cdr3_nt: TGCAGCGTTGGTTCGGACGGAGTAGTCGGCTACACCTTC
clone_size: -; v_call: TRBV30; j_call: TRBJ2-6; d_call: -; cdr3_length: 14; cdr3_aa: CAWSWGAGANVLTF; cdr3_nt: TGTGCCTGGAGTTGGGGGGCTGGGGCCAACGTCCTGACTTTC
clone_size: -; v_call: TRBV5-1; j_call: TRBJ2-7; d_call: TRBD2; cdr3_length: 15; cdr3_aa: CASSFTSGDSYEQYF; cdr3_nt: TGCGCCAGCAGCTTCACTAGCGGGGATTCCTACGAGCAGTACTTC
clone_size: -; v_call: TRBV18; j_call: TRBJ1-3; d_call: TRBD1; cdr3_length: 16; cdr3_aa: CASSTGTENSGNTIYF; cdr3_nt: TGTGCCAGCTCAACTGGGACAGAAAATTCTGGAAACACCATATATTTT
clone_size: -; v_call: TRBV4-1; j_call: TRBJ1-2; d_call: -; cdr3_length: 13; cdr3_aa: CASSQDVSYGYTF; cdr3_nt: TGCGCCAGCAGCCAAGATGTCTCCTATGGCTACACCTTC
clone_size: -; v_call: TRBV28; j_call: TRBJ1-1; d_call: -; cdr3_length: 13; cdr3_aa: CASSLNINTEAFF; cdr3_nt: TGTGCCAGCAGTTTGAACATAAACACTGAAGCTTTCTTT
clone_size: -; v_call: TRBV24-1; j_call: TRBJ2-5; d_call: -; cdr3_length: 15; cdr3_aa: CATSEWGPDQETQYF; cdr3_nt: TGTGCCACCAGTGAGTGGGGGCCAGATCAAGAGACCCAGTACTTC